This record concerns one TCR beta chain sequence. Clones were read by immunoSEQ multiplex PCR, and TCRdb kept only the in-frame ones, dropping some. The sample contains around 2.3 million clones, approximately 95% of which appear only once. The data were taken from a study of shared clonotypes between healthy human individuals. Whole-study context: Every donor yielded three CD4 naive, three CD4 memory, two CD8 naive and one CD8 memory plate.

Looked up from germline, CDR1 is SGHRS and CDR2 is YFSETQ. The CDR3 totals 13 residues. The V gene end was trimmed by 4 bases and the J gene end by 8 bases; junction bases not matched to a gene: 8. This clonotype originated in a man between 18 and 35 years old in good health. This rearrangement joins TRBV5-1 to TRBJ1-2, with TRBD1 matching over 7 bases. The sequencing input was naive CD4+ T cells sorted from blood. The subset denotes: CD45RA+ positively selected. The CDR3 region is CASSQQGIEGYTF. The CDR3 DNA follows: TGCGCCAGCAGCCAACAGGGGATTGAAGGCTACACCTTC.